The rows below give T cell receptor beta chains drawn from one sample of a study of radiation and T cells in renal cell carcinoma. The data were produced by immunoSEQ multiplex PCR, yet TCRdb's version contains in-frame clones alone and is incomplete. The sample consists of approximately 120,000 clones, 81% of them appearing once. This material consisted of blood, taken from a patient whose treatment included radiotherapy and nephrectomy. These receptors came from a man in his forties or fifties with renal cell carcinoma. Each CDR3 is given with its conserved first and last residue. Fields, in order: D gene, clone size, J gene, V gene, CDR3 DNA, CDR3 protein. A D gene is named only where the DNA matches it firmly. Expanded clones get a size class; other rows say once, few or many, or leave the size out.

D: .; size: .; J: TRBJ2-2; V: TRBV18; DNA: TGTGCCAGCACTACCACGGCGGGGTTCACCGGGGAGCTGTTTTTT; CDR3: CASTTTAGFTGELFF
D: .; size: .; J: TRBJ2-7; V: TRBV23-1; DNA: TGCGCCAGCAGCCACACCTCCGCCCTGCCCCACCAGGGATACGAGCAGTACTTC; CDR3: CASSHTSALPHQGYEQYF
D: TRBD2; size: .; J: TRBJ2-1; V: TRBV18; DNA: TGTGCCAGCTCACTCTCTAGCGGGAGGGACAATGAGCAGTTCTTC; CDR3: CASSLSSGRDNEQFF
D: TRBD1; size: once; J: TRBJ2-5; V: TRBV27; DNA: TGTGCCAGCAGTTTGGGGACAGGCCTAGGAGAGACCCAGTACTTC; CDR3: CASSLGTGLGETQYF
D: TRBD1; size: .; J: TRBJ1-3; V: TRBV7-9; DNA: TGTGCCAGCCGACAGGGCCCCTCTGGAAACACCATATATTTT; CDR3: CASRQGPSGNTIYF
D: .; size: once; J: TRBJ1-3; V: TRBV27; DNA: TGTGCCAGCAGTTTTTCCACCCCCGGGTACTCTGGAAACACCATATATTTT; CDR3: CASSFSTPGYSGNTIYF
D: .; size: .; J: TRBJ2-5; V: TRBV5-1; DNA: TGCGCCAGCAGCTTGCAGCAAGAGACCCAGTACTTC; CDR3: CASSLQQETQYF
D: .; size: .; J: TRBJ2-2; V: TRBV6-5; DNA: TGTGCCAGCAGACAGGGGGGGTCCAACGGGGAGCTGTTTTTT; CDR3: CASRQGGSNGELFF
D: TRBD1; size: .; J: TRBJ1-5; V: TRBV9; DNA: TGTGCCAGCAGCGGTACAGGGGATAGCAATCAGCCCCAGCATTTT; CDR3: CASSGTGDSNQPQHF
D: .; size: .; J: TRBJ2-5; V: TRBV2; DNA: TGTGCCAGCAGTGAAGATGGGTCCAAGGGCCAAGAGACCCAGTACTTC; CDR3: CASSEDGSKGQETQYF
D: TRBD1; size: .; J: TRBJ1-2; V: TRBV19; DNA: TGTGCCAGTAGTATAGATCGCGCGACAGGGGGCTACACCTTC; CDR3: CASSIDRATGGYTF
D: .; size: .; J: TRBJ2-3; V: TRBV10-3; DNA: TGTGCCATCAGTGCGTCTAGCGGCACAGATACGCAGTATTTT; CDR3: CAISASSGTDTQYF
D: TRBD1; size: .; J: TRBJ1-1; V: TRBV7-8; DNA: TGTGCCAGCAGCTTAGTGGCCGGACAGGTCTCTTACAATGAAGCTTTCTTT; CDR3: CASSLVAGQVSYNEAFF
D: TRBD1; size: once; J: TRBJ2-1; V: TRBV5-4; DNA: TGTGCCAGCAGCCTAACCGGGACAGGGAACCAGCATGAGCAGTTCTTC; CDR3: CASSLTGTGNQHEQFF
D: .; size: .; J: TRBJ2-2; V: TRBV6-5; DNA: TGTGCCAGCAGTTACGGAGGGTTGAGCACCGGGGAGCTGTTTTTT; CDR3: CASSYGGLSTGELFF
D: .; size: .; J: TRBJ2-4; V: TRBV27; DNA: TGTGCCAGCAGTCCTCGGGAGCCCCTAGCCAAAAACATTCAGTACTTC; CDR3: CASSPREPLAKNIQYF
D: TRBD1; size: .; J: TRBJ1-3; V: TRBV6-1; DNA: TGTGCCAGCAGTGGGACAGGGGGCGAGGGAAACACCATATATTTT; CDR3: CASSGTGGEGNTIYF
D: TRBD1; size: .; J: TRBJ2-1; V: TRBV6-1; DNA: TGTGCCAGCAGTGACCGGGACAGGGGGCCGTCGCAGTTCTTC; CDR3: CASSDRDRGPSQFF
D: TRBD2; size: .; J: TRBJ2-1; V: TRBV10-3; DNA: TGTGCCATCAGTGAGGGAGGGACTAGCGGGAGGGCCGGTGAGCAGTTCTTC; CDR3: CAISEGGTSGRAGEQFF
D: TRBD1; size: few; J: TRBJ1-6; V: TRBV6-4; DNA: TGTGCCAGCAGATTGGGACAGGAAAGGAATTCACCCCTCCACTTT; CDR3: CASRLGQERNSPLHF
D: .; size: .; J: TRBJ2-7; V: TRBV19; DNA: TGTGCCAGTAGTGTCTCCCCAGCGGCCTACGAGCAGTACTTC; CDR3: CASSVSPAAYEQYF
D: .; size: .; J: TRBJ1-2; V: TRBV5-1; DNA: TGCGCCAGCAGCTTGGAGTTAGCGGATTTAGATGGCTACACCTTC; CDR3: CASSLELADLDGYTF
D: TRBD1; size: .; J: TRBJ2-7; V: TRBV13; DNA: TGTGCCAGCAGCCTAGCTCCACCAGGACAGGGCTACGAGCAGTACTTC; CDR3: CASSLAPPGQGYEQYF
D: TRBD2; size: .; J: TRBJ2-5; V: TRBV6-1; DNA: TGTGCCAGCAGTGAATTGGCTAGCGGGTGGGAGACCCAGTACTTC; CDR3: CASSELASGWETQYF
D: .; size: .; J: TRBJ2-5; V: TRBV5-1; DNA: TGCGCCAGCAGCTTGGGTTTCCAGGGGGGGGAGACCCAGTACTTC; CDR3: CASSLGFQGGETQYF
D: TRBD2; size: .; J: TRBJ2-7; V: TRBV19; DNA: TGTGCCAGGGCCCGATCTAGCGGGAGTCACAGTTACGAGCAGTACTTC; CDR3: CARARSSGSHSYEQYF
D: .; size: .; J: TRBJ1-2; V: TRBV7-2; DNA: TGTGCCAGCAGACAGGGAAACTATGGCTACACCTTC; CDR3: CASRQGNYGYTF
D: TRBD1; size: .; J: TRBJ2-1; V: TRBV19; DNA: TGTGCCAGTAGTACCACAGGGGCCGGTGAGCAGTTCTTC; CDR3: CASSTTGAGEQFF
D: .; size: .; J: TRBJ2-5; V: TRBV6-1; DNA: TGTGCCAGCGTCGGCAGCCAAGAGACCCAGTACTTC; CDR3: CASVGSQETQYF
D: TRBD1; size: few; J: TRBJ1-2; V: TRBV28; DNA: TGTGCCAGCAGTCAAACAGGGGGCGAGAGCTATGGCTACACCTTC; CDR3: CASSQTGGESYGYTF
D: .; size: once; J: TRBJ1-1; V: TRBV11-3; DNA: TGTGCCAGCAGCTTTCAGGAGGACACTGAAGCTTTCTTT; CDR3: CASSFQEDTEAFF
D: .; size: once; J: TRBJ1-2; V: TRBV6-1; DNA: TGTGCCAGCAGTGCCTCTCGGGGGGGGTATGGCTACACCTTC; CDR3: CASSASRGGYGYTF
D: .; size: .; J: TRBJ2-5; V: TRBV6-5; DNA: TGTGCCAGCAGTTCCGCACCAGCCGGACAAGAGACCCAGTACTTC; CDR3: CASSSAPAGQETQYF
D: .; size: .; J: TRBJ1-1; V: TRBV2; DNA: TGTGCCAGCACTGAACAGGGAGACACTGAAGCTTTCTTT; CDR3: CASTEQGDTEAFF
D: TRBD1; size: .; J: TRBJ1-1; V: TRBV9; DNA: TGTGCCAGCAGTAACGACAGGGTTAACACTGAAGCTTTCTTT; CDR3: CASSNDRVNTEAFF
D: TRBD1; size: .; J: TRBJ2-5; V: TRBV6-6; DNA: TGTGCCAGCAATCCTCCGGGACAGAAGAGTCAAGAGACCCAGTACTTC; CDR3: CASNPPGQKSQETQYF
D: .; size: .; J: TRBJ2-5; V: TRBV7-6; DNA: TGTGCCAGCAGACCAGGGGCCGTGCGAGGAGAGACCCAGTACTTC; CDR3: CASRPGAVRGETQYF
D: TRBD2; size: once; J: TRBJ2-1; V: TRBV9; DNA: TGTGCCAGCAGCCAGCGGGAGGTATACAATGAGCAGTTCTTC; CDR3: CASSQREVYNEQFF
D: .; size: .; J: TRBJ1-2; V: TRBV19; DNA: TGTGCCAGTAGTCCGGGGACTCCGCATGGCTACACCTTC; CDR3: CASSPGTPHGYTF
D: .; size: .; J: TRBJ2-1; V: TRBV9; DNA: TGTGCCAGCAGCATTATACGGGACTCCCCTCCAGATGAGCAGTTCTTC; CDR3: CASSIIRDSPPDEQFF
D: .; size: .; J: TRBJ1-5; V: TRBV29-1; DNA: TGCAGCGTTGAAAGCGGACTCGGCCAGCCCCAGCATTTT; CDR3: CSVESGLGQPQHF
D: .; size: once; J: TRBJ2-5; V: TRBV11-2; DNA: TGTGCCAGCAGCTTAGATCGAGAAGAGACCCAGTACTTC; CDR3: CASSLDREETQYF
D: TRBD2; size: .; J: TRBJ2-5; V: TRBV19; DNA: TGTGCCAGTCAATATAGCGGGAGGTTAGGAGAGACCCAGTACTTC; CDR3: CASQYSGRLGETQYF
D: TRBD1; size: .; J: TRBJ2-7; V: TRBV4-2; DNA: TGTGCCAGCAGCGAAGGACAGGGGGTTTCGTACGAGCAGTACTTC; CDR3: CASSEGQGVSYEQYF
D: TRBD2; size: .; J: TRBJ2-1; V: TRBV4-2; DNA: TGTGCCAGCAGCCTGAGCGGGGGAAACAACAATGAGCAGTTCTTC; CDR3: CASSLSGGNNNEQFF
D: .; size: .; J: TRBJ1-3; V: TRBV9; DNA: TGTGCCAGCAGCGTAGGCGGATTGACCTCTGGAAACACCATATATTTT; CDR3: CASSVGGLTSGNTIYF
D: TRBD2; size: .; J: TRBJ2-2; V: TRBV6-6; DNA: TGTGCCACCCTGGGGGCTAGCGGGGCGAACACCGGGGAGCTGTTTTTT; CDR3: CATLGASGANTGELFF
D: .; size: .; J: TRBJ1-2; V: TRBV9; DNA: TGTGCCAGCAGCGTAGGGGGGAGGACGAACTATGGCTACACCTTC; CDR3: CASSVGGRTNYGYTF
D: TRBD1; size: .; J: TRBJ2-7; V: TRBV19; DNA: TGTGCCAGTAGTATCGATGGGGGACAGGGGTACGAGCAGTACTTC; CDR3: CASSIDGGQGYEQYF